This TCR beta chain was sequenced for a study of molecular identifiers for immune sequencing clone quantification. Each CDR3 protein is one row after TCRdb ran MiXCR on the PCR reads. The sample yields 40,000 to 45,000 distinct CDR3 sequences, less than 20% seen once. In its sample, this clonotype was seen many times. Germline assignment: CDR1 SGHTA and CDR2 FQGNSA. CDR3 size: 21 residues. The V segment lost 6 bases and the J segment 2 bases; nucleotides outside the gene matches: 21. The origin of this receptor is a human donor in good health. Some libraries in this study had Jurkat cell RNA spiked in. Specimen: naive CD8+ T cells from blood, with Jurkat cell RNA spiked in. Subset meaning: FACS-sorted CD8+CD4-CCR7+CD45RA+ naive T cells. The chain employs TRBV7-2 and TRBJ2-3; TRBD2 matches 12 bases. This CDR3 is CASSFYRGGLAGMVYTDTQYF. CDR3 coding DNA: TGTGCCAGCAGTTTCTACAGGGGCGGACTAGCGGGAATGGTATACACAGATACGCAGTATTTT.